This TCR beta chain is drawn from a study of shared clonotypes between healthy human individuals. For the study at large: Each donor had three CD4 naive, three CD4 memory, two CD8 naive and one CD8 memory plate. Findings and limits, study-wide: Rarefaction curves obtained for sorted subsets showed sequencing incomplete despite large depth.

CD8 cells regarded as naive lacked CD45RO, were positively chosen for CCR7, and omitted terminally differentiated effector memory CD45RA+ cells. As concerns this clone: Its cognate antigen is unknown.

V was cut by 1 base and J by 4 bases, with 16 bases left in between. Germline lookup yields CDR1 MDHEN and CDR2 SYDVKM. CDR3 length equals 17 residues. Method: immunoSEQ multiplex PCR; TCRdb's copy keeps in-frame clones and lacks some. The sample lists about 2.1 million clones; just over 90% were seen once. Sequenced input: naive CD8+ T cells from PBMCs. This sequence was found in a man between 18 and 29 years old in good health. Some clones in this sample may be carry-over from other donors' samples. V and J are TRBV28 and TRBJ2-2; TRBD1 or TRBD2 may be the D gene (6 bases each). The CDR3 loop is CASSLFPPGGRTGELFF. CDR3 nucleotide sequence: TGTGCCAGCAGTTTATTCCCCCCCGGGGGCCGCACCGGGGAGCTGTTTTTT.